Listed below are T cell receptor beta chains from one sample, sequenced in a study of OX40 agonist ivuxolimab in advanced cancers. TCRdb keeps only in-frame clones here, not all; method: immunoSEQ multiplex PCR. The sample yields approximately 59,000 clones, roughly nine tenths seen once. The sequences come from CD4+ or CD8+ T cells sorted from blood, collected in a trial of the OX40 agonist ivuxolimab. These receptors were obtained from an adult with an advanced solid tumor such as melanoma, head and neck, liver or kidney cancer. CDR3s include the opening cysteine and the closing phenylalanine or tryptophan. A D gene is named only where the DNA matches it firmly. Not all rows give a size; the values are once, few, many and, for expanded clones, a class.

D gene | clone size | J gene | V gene | CDR3 protein | CDR3 DNA
TRBD2 | once | TRBJ2-1 | TRBV28 | CASSLGVAGEDEQFF | TGTGCCAGCAGTTTAGGGGTAGCGGGAGAGGATGAGCAGTTCTTC
- | - | TRBJ2-5 | TRBV9 | CASSVVEGMIQYF | TGTGCCAGCAGCGTAGTGGAAGGGATGATCCAGTACTTC
TRBD1 | - | TRBJ2-7 | TRBV30 | CAWSVPTGRLSYEQYF | TGTGCCTGGAGTGTACCGACAGGGCGACTCTCCTACGAGCAGTACTTC
TRBD2 | - | TRBJ2-3 | TRBV29-1 | CSVATSGETTDTQYF | TGCAGCGTGGCGACTAGCGGGGAAACCACAGATACGCAGTATTTT
TRBD2 | - | TRBJ2-1 | TRBV2 | CASRNIGTTYNEQFF | TGTGCCAGCAGGAATATCGGGACTACTTACAATGAGCAGTTCTTC
- | - | TRBJ2-7 | TRBV5-6 | CASSLGVSRYEQYF | TGTGCCAGCAGCTTGGGTGTCTCCCGCTACGAGCAGTACTTC
- | - | TRBJ2-3 | TRBV28 | CASSRPTGAGDTQYF | TGTGCCAGCAGTCGTCCAACGGGGGCGGGAGATACGCAGTATTTT
- | - | TRBJ2-5 | TRBV19 | CASSIGSPRETQYF | TGTGCCAGTAGTATTGGGTCGCCCCGAGAGACCCAGTACTTC
TRBD2 | - | TRBJ2-2 | TRBV27 | CASSSPSSGRAFGELFF | TGTGCCAGCAGTTCCCCGTCTAGCGGGAGGGCCTTCGGGGAGCTGTTTTTT
- | once | TRBJ2-6 | TRBV7-6 | CASSSTLPRNRGPGANVLTF | TGTGCCAGCAGCAGCACCCTCCCAAGGAATCGGGGACCTGGGGCCAACGTCCTGACTTTC
TRBD2 | - | TRBJ2-5 | TRBV5-1 | CASSLGLAAQRGETQYF | TGCGCCAGCAGCTTGGGACTAGCGGCCCAGAGGGGGGAGACCCAGTACTTC
TRBD2 | - | TRBJ2-1 | TRBV9 | CASSVKAGGDFNEQFF | TGTGCCAGCAGCGTTAAAGCGGGAGGGGACTTTAATGAGCAGTTCTTC
- | once | TRBJ2-1 | TRBV7-2 | CASSSPPNEQFF | TGTGCCAGCAGCTCGCCGCCAAATGAGCAGTTCTTC
- | - | TRBJ2-3 | TRBV5-1 | CASSPQTSTDTQYF | TGCGCCAGCAGCCCACAAACTAGCACAGATACGCAGTATTTT
- | - | TRBJ1-2 | TRBV18 | CASSPGIIYGYTF | TGTGCCAGCTCACCAGGAATAATCTATGGCTACACCTTC
TRBD2 | - | TRBJ2-5 | TRBV29-1 | CSAMGLAEGTQYF | TGCAGCGCCATGGGACTAGCGGAAGGGACCCAGTACTTC
- | - | TRBJ2-5 | TRBV28 | CASSFRLSETQYF | TGTGCCAGCAGTTTCAGGCTCTCAGAGACCCAGTACTTC
- | - | TRBJ2-4 | TRBV19 | CASTGRENIQYF | TGTGCCAGTACGGGACGGGAAAACATTCAGTACTTC
- | once | TRBJ2-3 | TRBV7-7 | CASSLSASTDTQYF | TGTGCTAGCAGCCTGAGTGCTAGCACAGATACGCAGTATTTT
TRBD2 | - | TRBJ2-2 | TRBV28 | CASSLRDYTTGELFF | TGTGCCAGCAGTCTACGGGACTATACCACCGGGGAGCTGTTTTTT
- | few | TRBJ2-3 | TRBV11-2 | CASSGVDTQYF | TGTGCCAGCAGCGGGGTCGATACGCAGTATTTT
TRBD2 | - | TRBJ2-3 | TRBV30 | CAWSKGLAGEVDTQYF | TGTGCCTGGAGTAAGGGACTAGCGGGAGAGGTGGATACGCAGTATTTT
TRBD2 | once | TRBJ2-3 | TRBV19 | CASSLPGLAGHTQYF | TGTGCCAGTAGCCTTCCGGGACTAGCGGGCCATACGCAGTATTTT